These 31 T cell receptor beta chains share one sample of origin, sequenced in a study of cytomegalovirus exposure and HLA in healthy donors. The PCR employed 60 Vbeta primers together with 13 Jbeta primers. Data came from immunoSEQ multiplex PCR; TCRdb stores just in-frame clones and leaves some out. Of over 110,000 clones listed, approximately 83% are singletons. What was sequenced was PBMCs. The receptors come from a male donor in good health and CMV-seronegative.

The V call is TRBV4-3, the J call TRBJ2-1; TRBD2 aligns across 9 bases. This CDR3 is 15 amino acids long. The V and J ends lost 6 bases and 8 bases, in that order; junction bases with no gene match: 11. CDR1 is LGHNA, CDR2 YSLEER, per germline. CDR3 protein: CASSPISGSGYEQFF. CDR3 DNA: TGCGCCAGCAGTCCTATTAGCGGGAGTGGGTATGAGCAGTTCTTC.

As to this clone: The identical CDR3 is also encoded by other nucleotide sequences in the sample. The V and J genes are TRBV4-1 and TRBJ2-7; 10 nucleotides align to TRBD1. Germline V gives CDR1 MGHRA, CDR2 YSYEKL. The CDR3 is 14 amino acids. Trimming removed 3 bases from V and 4 bases from J; junction bases left unmatched: 3. CDR3 DNA sequence: TGCGCCAGCAGCCAGGGACAGGGGAATTACGAGCAGTACTTC. This codes for CASSQGQGNYEQYF.

The genes are TRBV27 and TRBJ1-4, with a possible D match to TRBD1 (5 bases). The CDR3 runs to 15 residues. V was pared by 7 bases and J by 3 bases, with 15 bases between. Per the germline V gene, CDR1 is MNHEY and CDR2 is SMNVEV (reference sequence). CDR3 sequence: CASTPWGGANEKLFF. DNA of the CDR3: TGTGCCAGCACCCCCTGGGGGGGGGCTAATGAAAAACTGTTTTTT.

This chain connects TRBV5-6 to TRBJ2-5; TRBD2 is a possible D gene (5 bases). The end of the DNA is better explained by TRBJ2-7, so the J call may be wrong. The germline V gene encodes CDR1 SGHDT and CDR2 YYEEEE. This CDR3 comprises 15 residues. The CDR3 bases are TGTGCCAGCAGCTTGGGTGCTAGCACTCACTCCGAGCAGTACTTC. It translates to CASSLGASTHSEQYF.

The genes are TRBV7-3 and TRBJ2-7; 7 bases fit TRBD2. This CDR3 has 14 residues. Per the germline V gene, CDR1 is SGHTA and CDR2 is FQGTGA. V lost 3 bases to trimming and J lost 3 bases; unmatched junction nucleotides: 5. CDR3 nucleotide sequence: TGTGCCAGCAGCTTCACCGGGGACTACTACGAGCAGTACTTC. Residues: CASSFTGDYYEQYF.

The genes are TRBV10-2 and TRBJ2-7; D is perhaps TRBD2 (6 bases). The germline V gene has CDR1 WSHSY and CDR2 SAAADI. V gave up 8 bases and J gave up 5 bases, with 25 bases separating them. This CDR3 spans 16 amino acids. CDR3 amino acids: CASARPLGLQIHEQYF. The CDR3 coding sequence is TGCGCCAGCGCACGGCCCCTGGGACTGCAGATTCACGAGCAGTACTTC.

This chain links TRBV27 with TRBJ1-2; D remains ambiguous. The germline CDR1 and CDR2 sequences are MNHEY and SMNVEV (reference sequence). The CDR3 sequence is 13 residues long. Trimming left V 6 bases short and J 4 bases short, with 12 bases between. The CDR3 is CASSPAGGYGYTF. The CDR3 DNA sequence: TGTGCCAGCAGCCCGGCGGGCGGCTATGGCTACACCTTC.

The chain employs TRBV5-4 and TRBJ2-2, with TRBD2 as a possible D gene (6 bases). V gave up 4 bases and J gave up 5 bases, with 15 bases separating them. CDR1 is SGHNT, CDR2 YYREEE, per germline (reference sequence). The CDR3 extends over 15 amino acids. CDR3 loop: CASSVALAGTGELFF. The CDR3 DNA reads TGTGCCAGCAGCGTAGCGCTTGCGGGGACCGGGGAGCTGTTTTTT.

This chain joins TRBV5-1 and TRBJ2-1, with 8 bases lining up with TRBD1. This CDR3 is built from 11 residues. In germline, CDR1 is SGHRS, CDR2 YFSETQ. Losses at the gene ends were 4 bases for V and 12 bases for J; bases not matched to a gene: 3. The CDR3 nucleotides are TGCGCCAGCAGCCCGGACAGGGTGCAGTTCTTC. Translated: CASSPDRVQFF.

This chain links TRBV28 with TRBJ2-1; 10 bases fit TRBD2. This CDR3 has 18 amino acids. Germline CDR1 is MDHEN and CDR2 is SYDVKM. After removal of 7 bases from V and 0 bases from J, the junction contained 12 bases not matched to a gene. CDR3 protein: CASIPSGLADFSYNEQFF. CDR3 DNA: TGTGCCAGCATCCCCTCAGGACTAGCGGATTTCTCCTACAATGAGCAGTTCTTC.

This chain joins TRBV21-1 and TRBJ1-1; the D call in the table, TRBD1, was not verified against the DNA. TRBV21-1 is recorded as a pseudogene. The CDR3 runs to 13 residues. CDR3 amino acids: CASSKKTGSRAFF. Written as DNA, the CDR3 is TGTGCCAGCAGCAAAAAGACAGGCAGCAGGGCTTTCTTT.

This sequence joins TRBV7-6 and TRBJ2-7, with a tentative D call TRBD1 (7 bases). The CDR3 totals 15 residues. V was shortened by 5 bases and J by 3 bases, with 17 bases between the two germline ends. The germline gives CDR1 SGHVS, CDR2 FNYEAQ. CDR3 residues: CASSPAGGTVYEQYF. The CDR3 DNA follows: TGTGCCAGCAGCCCAGCAGGCGGGACAGTCTACGAGCAGTACTTC. Filled out from reference TRBV7-6 and TRBJ2-7, the complete variable domain reads GAGVSQSPRYKVTKRGQDVALRCDPISGHVSLYWYRQALGQGPEFLTYFNYEAQQDKSGLPNDRFSAERPEGSISTLTIQRTEQRDSAMYRCASSPAGGTVYEQYFGPGTRLTVT.

The chain carries TRBV18 and TRBJ2-3; D is undetermined. The V gene's germline CDR1 is KGHSH and CDR2 LQKENI. The CDR3 runs 16 residues. V lost 4 bases and J lost 4, with 18 bases in between. The CDR3 DNA is TGTGCCAGCTCACACTCCTTCCTCGCCGCGTCAGATACGCAGTATTTT. Amino acid sequence: CASSHSFLAASDTQYF.

CDR3 sequence: CASSPGGTDTGELFF. Here the CDR3 DNA reads TGTGCCAGCAGTCCCGGGGGTACGGACACCGGGGAGCTGTTTTTT. This chain uses TRBV6-4 with TRBJ2-2; a weak D match, TRBD2 (6 bases). V was clipped by 5 bases and J by 3 bases, with 13 bases between them. The V gene's germline CDR1 is MRHNA and CDR2 SNTAGT. The CDR3 runs to 15 residues.

This sequence joins TRBV10-3 and TRBJ2-1; D unclear. Germline V gene lookup returns CDR1 ENHRY and CDR2 SYGVKD. Trimming took off 4 bases at V and 13 bases at J, with 14 bases between the two ends. The CDR3 length is 12 residues. The CDR3 bases are TGTGCCATCAGTGGATTGACTGGAAATCAGTTCTTC. This encodes CAISGLTGNQFF.

The chain uses TRBV27 and TRBJ2-3; tentatively, D is TRBD2 (5 bases). Looked up from germline, CDR1 is MNHEY and CDR2 is SMNVEV (reference sequence). Trimming cost V 6 bases and J 2 bases, with 15 bases left between them. This CDR3 is 15 amino acids long. For the CDR3, the DNA is TGTGCCAGCAGCAGAAGCGGCTCTAACACAGATACGCAGTATTTT. Translation gives CASSRSGSNTDTQYF.

This clone has only a few counts. The rearrangement links TRBV4-3 to TRBJ1-4; D is unclear. Germline assignment: CDR1 LGHNA and CDR2 YSLEER. This CDR3 region has 17 residues. Trimming took off 1 base at V and 0 bases at J, with 12 bases between the two ends. The CDR3 DNA reads as TGCGCCAGCAGCCAAGCACGGGAACCTGCAACTAATGAAAAACTGTTTTTT. Its protein is CASSQAREPATNEKLFF.

The CDR3 DNA reads TGTGCCAGCAGTTTATCGGCAGGGGGCAAGGGTGGCTACACCTTC. Protein sequence: CASSLSAGGKGGYTF. This chain connects TRBV28 to TRBJ1-2; TRBD1 aligns across 8 bases. The junction had 8 bases not matched to a gene; V was cut back by 1 base and J by 7 bases. The CDR3 loop spans 15 amino acids. Per the germline V gene, CDR1 is MDHEN and CDR2 is SYDVKM.

This clone showed up just a few times. For the CDR3, the DNA is TGTGCCAGCAGTGACGCGGAGGGGGCCAACGTCCTGACTTTC. It codes for CASSDAEGANVLTF. The V and J genes are TRBV6-1 and TRBJ2-6, with D unclear. The CDR3 sequence is 14 residues long. V lost 3 bases and J 4 bases, leaving 7 bases between the germline ends. Germline-derived CDR1 and CDR2 are MNHNS and SASEGT.

Here the CDR3 reads CASSYRQGNTEAFF. The DNA for the CDR3 is TGTGCCAGCAGCTATCGACAGGGAAACACTGAAGCTTTCTTT. The chain joins TRBV7-8 to TRBJ1-1, with TRBD1 identical over 7 bases. The CDR3 sequence is 14 residues long. J gave up 2 bases and V 4 bases, and 4 bases lay outside the gene matches. The V gene's germline CDR1 is SGHVS and CDR2 FQNEAQ.

The chain combines TRBV11-2 with TRBJ2-2, with D uncertain. This CDR3 is built from 17 residues. The germline V gene has CDR1 SGHAT and CDR2 FQNNGV. V shed 5 bases and J shed 2 bases, with 18 bases lying between them. The CDR3 reads CASSPATWRANTGELFF. Written as DNA, the CDR3 is TGTGCCAGCAGCCCGGCGACTTGGCGAGCCAACACCGGGGAGCTGTTTTTT. Based on the CDR3 plus reference TRBV11-2 and TRBJ2-2, the full variable domain is EAGVAQSPRYKIIEKRQSVAFWCNPISGHATLYWYQQILGQGPKLLIQFQNNGVVDDSQLPKDRFSAERLKGVDSTLKIQPAKLEDSAVYLCASSPATWRANTGELFFGEGSRLTVL.

This chain connects TRBV6-1 to TRBJ2-7; tentatively, D is TRBD1 (6 bases). The germline V gene encodes CDR1 MNHNS and CDR2 SASEGT. Trimming stripped 1 base from V and 4 bases from J, with 11 bases between. CDR3 length equals 14 residues. The CDR3 DNA follows: TGTGCCAGCAGTGAAGTCAGGACAGCATACGAGCAGTACTTC. The encoded protein is CASSEVRTAYEQYF.

The chain carries TRBV19 and TRBJ1-2; TRBD1 matches 7 bases. With 7 bases clipped from V and 4 bases from J, the junction kept 12 bases outside the gene matches. The CDR3 runs 15 residues. CDR1 LNHDA and CDR2 SQIVND come from the germline V gene (reference sequence). The DNA of the CDR3 is TGTGCCAGTACCTCGACAGGGATGGTGACCTATGGCTACACCTTC. Translating gives CASTSTGMVTYGYTF.

The rearrangement uses TRBV6-1 and TRBJ2-7; 9 nucleotides agree with TRBD2. The germline V gene encodes CDR1 MNHNS and CDR2 SASEGT. The CDR3 is 16 residues long. V was pared by 0 bases and J by 3 bases, with 6 bases of the junction left unmatched. The CDR3 nucleotides are TGTGCCAGCAGTGAAGCGCGGGGACTAGCCTTCTACGAGCAGTACTTC. Translating it yields CASSEARGLAFYEQYF.

Only one count was recorded for this clone. The rearrangement joins TRBV7-2 to TRBJ2-1, with 7 bases aligning to TRBD1. Germline CDR1 reads SGHTA; CDR2 reads FQGNSA. CDR3 size: 16 residues. Unmatched junction bases numbered 7, after V lost 1 base and J lost 4 bases. The DNA of the CDR3 is TGTGCCAGCAGCTTAGACGACAGGGTTTTTTACAATGAGCAGTTCTTC. Translation: CASSLDDRVFYNEQFF.

The chain employs TRBV11-3 and TRBJ2-7; 7 bases map to TRBD2. The CDR3 runs 17 residues. CDR1 and CDR2 (germline): SGHNT, YENEEA. J was trimmed by 0 bases and V by 1 base; bases with no gene match: 9. This CDR3 is CASSLVRPSGSSYEQYF. For the CDR3, the DNA is TGTGCCAGCAGCTTAGTGCGTCCTAGCGGAAGCTCCTACGAGCAGTACTTC.

The gene calls are TRBV29-1 and TRBJ2-5, with 10 bases fitting TRBD2. The CDR3 loop spans 14 amino acids. Trimming took 6 bases from V and 5 from J; bases not matched to a gene: 9. Germline CDR1 SQVTM, CDR2 ANQGSEA. The CDR3 reads CSVHGTSESETQYF. CDR3 DNA sequence: TGCAGCGTCCACGGGACTAGCGAATCTGAGACCCAGTACTTC.

Concerning this clone itself: Other DNA sequences within the sample encode an identical CDR3. The rearrangement joins TRBV6-5 to TRBJ2-6; D gene ambiguous. Germline V gives CDR1 MNHEY, CDR2 SVGAGI. Deletions cut 0 bases from V and 4 bases from J, with 7 bases between. This CDR3 region has 15 residues. This chain's CDR3 is CASSYSESGANVLTF. The CDR3 DNA is TGTGCCAGCAGTTACTCTGAGTCGGGGGCCAACGTCCTGACTTTC.

The DNA of the CDR3 is TGCAGTGCTAGTCTCCAAGAGACCCAGTACTTC. It translates to CSASLQETQYF. The chain links TRBV20-1 to TRBJ2-5; D gene unclear. Germline loops: CDR1 DFQATT, CDR2 SNEGSKA (reference sequence). This CDR3 spans 11 amino acids. The V end was cut by 3 bases, the J end by 1 base, with 3 bases between.

Concerning this clone: At one of its ends the junction is not consistent with the germline gene, which may arise from a read error. V gene TRBV7-9 combines with J gene TRBJ1-1; the D gene is possibly TRBD1 (5 bases). The CDR3 has 14 residues. CDR1 is SEHNR, CDR2 FQNEAQ, per germline (reference sequence). The CDR3 region has the DNA TGTGCCAGCATCTTATTAAGGGGAAACACTGAAGCTTTCTTT. Protein: CASILLRGNTEAFF. Using reference TRBV7-9 and TRBJ1-1 for the parts outside the CDR3, the full variable domain is DTGVSQNPRHKITKRGQNVTFRCDPISEHNRLYWYRQTLGQGPEFLTYFQNEAQLEKSRLLSDRFSAERPKGSFSTLEIQRTEQGDSAMYLCASILLRGNTEAFFGQGTRLTVV.

CDR3 nucleotides: TGTGCCAGCACCCGGCAGACTAGCGGGAACAATGAGCAGTTCTTC. This translates into CASTRQTSGNNEQFF. The chain combines TRBV11-3 with TRBJ2-1; 11 nucleotides agree with TRBD2. The CDR3 length is 15 residues. The germline gives CDR1 SGHNT, CDR2 YENEEA. J gave up 5 bases and V 7 bases, and 7 bases lay outside the gene matches.